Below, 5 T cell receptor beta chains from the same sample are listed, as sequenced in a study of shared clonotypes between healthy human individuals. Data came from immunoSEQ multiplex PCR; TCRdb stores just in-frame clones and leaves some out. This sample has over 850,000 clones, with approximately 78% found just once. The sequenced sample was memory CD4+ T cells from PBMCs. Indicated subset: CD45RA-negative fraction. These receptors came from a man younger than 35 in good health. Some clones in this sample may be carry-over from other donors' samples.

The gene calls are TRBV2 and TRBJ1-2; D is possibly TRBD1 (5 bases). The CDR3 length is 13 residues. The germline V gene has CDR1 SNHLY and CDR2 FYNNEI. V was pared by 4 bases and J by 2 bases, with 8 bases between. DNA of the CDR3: TGTGCCAGCAGTGGGGGACTGAACTATGGCTACACCTTC. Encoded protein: CASSGGLNYGYTF.

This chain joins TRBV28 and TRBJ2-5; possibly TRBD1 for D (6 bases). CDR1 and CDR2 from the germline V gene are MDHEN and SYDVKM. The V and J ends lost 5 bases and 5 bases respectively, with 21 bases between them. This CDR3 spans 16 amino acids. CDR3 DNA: TGTGCCAGCAGTACCAACAGGGATGGGGTTGGGGAGACCCAGTACTTC. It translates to CASSTNRDGVGETQYF.

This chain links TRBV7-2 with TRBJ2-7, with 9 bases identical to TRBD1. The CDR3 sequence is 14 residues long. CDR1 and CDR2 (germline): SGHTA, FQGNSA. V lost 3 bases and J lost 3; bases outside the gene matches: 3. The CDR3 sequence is CASSFRDRDYEQYF. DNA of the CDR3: TGTGCCAGCAGCTTCCGGGACAGGGACTACGAGCAGTACTTC.

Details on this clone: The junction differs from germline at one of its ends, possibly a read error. The CDR3 here is CAWSPPRPGRSF. The CDR3 DNA sequence: TGTGCCTGGAGTCCCCCGCGACCTGGACGGTCCTTC. The chain is built from TRBV30 and TRBJ1-2; D unresolved. The V gene's germline CDR1 is GTSNPN and CDR2 SVGIG (reference sequence). This CDR3 is built from 12 residues.

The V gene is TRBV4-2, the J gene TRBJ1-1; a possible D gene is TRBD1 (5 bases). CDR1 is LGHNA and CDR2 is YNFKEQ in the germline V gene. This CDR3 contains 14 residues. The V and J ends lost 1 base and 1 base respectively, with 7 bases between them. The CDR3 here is CASSQAGGNTEAFF. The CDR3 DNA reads TGTGCCAGCAGCCAAGCCGGGGGGAACACTGAAGCTTTCTTT.